This T cell receptor beta chain derives from a study of blood T cell repertoires in COVID-19 (dated by TCRdb to about 2020). Study-wide context: The collaborator samples originated in the United States, Italy and Spain and spanned the acute and convalescent phases of COVID-19. The prospective study material was composed of cDNA or gDNA derived from T cells, B-cell-depleted T cells, or PBMCs. Deeply sampled blood TCRbeta repertoires from subjects exposed to, actively infected with, or recovered from COVID-19 were included in the dataset. The repertoires were released in a freely available public database intended as a resource for research on the immune response to SARS-CoV-2. Samples were obtained from the ongoing ImmuneRACE study (first 160 participants) and from 1,254 subjects provided by 6 global collaborators. Nearly every sample came with metadata listing a de-identified subject ID, COVID-19 status, age in years and sex. Where available, HLA class I and class II types were taken from metadata supplied by the sample provider and were not determined by assay-based typing.

The immunoSEQ Assay, a bias-controlled multiplex PCR, was used to amplify TCRbeta CDR3 regions from genomic DNA. The authors' pipeline ran thus. Nucleated cell counts per sample were estimated from amplification of reference gene primers within the assay. To quantify the absolute abundance of each unique TCRbeta CDR3 rearrangement, sequence reads were collapsed and filtered. For each sample, productive Simpson clonality was calculated by taking the square root of Simpson's diversity index across productive rearrangements. TCRdb's version of the immuneACCESS table is confined to in-frame rearrangements and falls short of the full clone set. An unresolved V gene accounts for under half of the shortfall where checked; the remainder is of unknown origin. That table furnishes V, J and clone size, whereas the DNA furnished D and trimming. The sample table holds some 240,000 clones, of which about 80% were seen once. Of the sample, about 3.5% is held by the ten largest clones.

V is clipped by 0 bases and J by 4 bases, and the sequence between their germline boundaries is 10 bases long. Taken from cysteine to phenylalanine, the CDR3 has 15 residues. The DNA shown is the 45-base CDR3, in frame from base 1. In the germline V gene, CDR1 corresponds to LGHNA and CDR2 to YSLEER. With regard to this clone: No cognate antigen has been identified for it. Base-call qualities are not available, and no considerably larger clone is one nucleotide away.

In the prospective study, participants were about 18 to 89 years old, resided in about two dozen geographic areas of the United States, and were enrolled through a virtual design. In the prospective study, cohorts were assigned on the basis of participant-reported clinical history obtained from a screening survey and a study questionnaire. Recovered participants in ImmuneRACE Cohort 3 were defined as having two consecutive negative NP/OP PCR tests, clearance from a healthcare professional, or resolution of symptoms. In the prospective study, whole blood, serum and a nasopharyngeal or oropharyngeal swab were collected from each participant by mobile phlebotomists. Additional blood draws and questionnaires over a roughly two-month period could optionally be provided by prospective study participants. Blood samples from the prospective study were shipped frozen or at room temperature prior to DNA extraction.

Broader findings and caveats from the paper: The amount of clinical and demographic metadata varied by source and participant and was provided uncurated.

Recombination joined TRBV4-3 with TRBJ1-5; the D gene is possibly TRBD1, with 5 bases matching. The receptor's source is a man in his forties or fifties who had recovered from COVID-19. The sequenced sample consisted of PBMCs or T cells enriched from blood (not recorded which). In nucleotides, the sequence is TGCGCCAGCAGCCAAGATATGGGGGGGAATCAGCCCCAGCATTTT. This is translated as CASSQDMGGNQPQHF.